This T cell receptor beta chain was sequenced in a study of control samples from healthy donors and cancer patients. Some clones are missing from TCRdb's copy, which holds only in-frame ones; the method was immunoSEQ multiplex PCR. Seen here are approximately 100,000 clones, 86% observed once, and the top ten hold around 20%. The CDR3 is 16 amino acids. Germline V gene data show CDR1 as MNHEY and CDR2 as SMNVEV (reference sequence). V shed 5 bases and J shed 1 base, with 17 bases lying between them. Sequencing was done on a sample of blood. This receptor was identified in a young man in good health. The chain employs TRBV27 and TRBJ1-1; maybe TRBD1 (5 bases). In DNA form, the CDR3 reads TGTGCCAGCAGTCCATGGGGGGTTGAGACGAACACTGAAGCTTTCTTT. It is translated as CASSPWGVETNTEAFF.